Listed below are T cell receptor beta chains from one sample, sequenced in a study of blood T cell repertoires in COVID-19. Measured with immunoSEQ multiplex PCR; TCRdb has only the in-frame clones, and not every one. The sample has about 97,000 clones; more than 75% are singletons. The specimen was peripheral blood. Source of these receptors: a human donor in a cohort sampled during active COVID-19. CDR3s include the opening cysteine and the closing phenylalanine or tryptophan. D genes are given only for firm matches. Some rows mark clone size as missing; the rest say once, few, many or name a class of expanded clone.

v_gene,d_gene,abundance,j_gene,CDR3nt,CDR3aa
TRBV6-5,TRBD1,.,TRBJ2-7,TGTGCCAGCAGACCCACACAGGGGGCAGTTTACGAGCAGTACTTC,CASRPTQGAVYEQYF
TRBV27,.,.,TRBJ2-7,TGTGCCAGCAGTTTGGGGACTCCTAATATCTACGAGCAGTACTTC,CASSLGTPNIYEQYF
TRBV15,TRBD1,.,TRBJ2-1,TGTGCCACCACCCGACTCAGGGGGCCCCTAAGCTCCTACAATGAGCAGTTCTTC,CATTRLRGPLSSYNEQFF
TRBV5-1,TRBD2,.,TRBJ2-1,TGCGCCAGCAGCCCACTAGCGGGGGGGGATGAGCAGTTCTTC,CASSPLAGGDEQFF
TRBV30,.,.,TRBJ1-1,TGTGCCTACTCACAGGGGAACACTGAAGCTTTCTTT,CAYSQGNTEAFF
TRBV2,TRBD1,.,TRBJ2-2,TGTGCCAGCACCACCGGGACAGGATACACCGGGGAGCTGTTTTTT,CASTTGTGYTGELFF
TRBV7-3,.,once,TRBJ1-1,TGTGCCAGCAGCAAAACCGGGAGGAACACTGAAGCTTTCTTT,CASSKTGRNTEAFF
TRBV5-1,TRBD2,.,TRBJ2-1,TGCGCCAGCAGCTCGCTCCGACTAGCGGGGGTGAGCTCCTACAATGAGCAGTTCTTC,CASSSLRLAGVSSYNEQFF
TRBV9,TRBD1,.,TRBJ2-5,TGTGCCAGCAGCGTTGGGACAGTCCAAGAGACCCAGTACTTC,CASSVGTVQETQYF
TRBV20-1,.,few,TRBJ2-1,TGCAGTGCTCCGGACTGGAATGAGCAGTTCTTC,CSAPDWNEQFF
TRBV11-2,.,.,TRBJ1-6,TGTGCCAGCAGCTTAGATCAGGCCACAGGGCGGGCACCCCTCCACTTT,CASSLDQATGRAPLHF
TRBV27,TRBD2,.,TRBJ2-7,TGTGCCAGCAGTTTATCTGGGACTAGCGATTCGCAGTACTTC,CASSLSGTSDSQYF
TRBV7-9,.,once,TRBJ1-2,TGTGCCAGCAGCTTAGAGGGGGTGGTCGGCTACACCTTC,CASSLEGVVGYTF
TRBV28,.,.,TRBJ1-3,TGTGCCAGCAGTTTTGCAGGGGCTACTGGAAACACCATATATTTT,CASSFAGATGNTIYF
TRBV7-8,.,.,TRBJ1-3,TGTGCCAGCAGCTCCCACCGACAGGACTCTGGAAACACCATATATTTT,CASSSHRQDSGNTIYF
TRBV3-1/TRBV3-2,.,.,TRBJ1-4,TGTGCCAGCTCAAACAGGGCTGAAAAACTGTTTTTT,CASSNRAEKLFF
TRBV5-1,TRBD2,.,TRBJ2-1,TGCGCCAGCAGCTTGGGACTAGCGGGGGGCGGCCATGAGCAGTTCTTC,CASSLGLAGGGHEQFF
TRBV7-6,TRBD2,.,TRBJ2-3,TGTGCCAGCAGCTTAGCGCCGGGACTAGCGGGAGTAGAAGGCACAGATACGCAGTATTTT,CASSLAPGLAGVEGTDTQYF
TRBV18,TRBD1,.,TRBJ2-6,TGTGCCAGCTCACCAGGGACAGGGGGCTCTGGGGCCAACGTCCTGACTTTC,CASSPGTGGSGANVLTF
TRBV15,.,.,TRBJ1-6,TGTGCCACCAGCACCAGTGATAATTCACCCCTCCACTTT,CATSTSDNSPLHF
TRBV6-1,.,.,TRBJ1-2,TGTGCCAGCAGTGACGGTTACAGGGATGGCTATGGCTACACCTTC,CASSDGYRDGYGYTF
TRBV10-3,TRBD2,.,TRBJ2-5,TGTGCCACCCAATTAGGCGGGGGATTGGGGACTTCCCCAGAGACCCAGTACTTC,CATQLGGGLGTSPETQYF